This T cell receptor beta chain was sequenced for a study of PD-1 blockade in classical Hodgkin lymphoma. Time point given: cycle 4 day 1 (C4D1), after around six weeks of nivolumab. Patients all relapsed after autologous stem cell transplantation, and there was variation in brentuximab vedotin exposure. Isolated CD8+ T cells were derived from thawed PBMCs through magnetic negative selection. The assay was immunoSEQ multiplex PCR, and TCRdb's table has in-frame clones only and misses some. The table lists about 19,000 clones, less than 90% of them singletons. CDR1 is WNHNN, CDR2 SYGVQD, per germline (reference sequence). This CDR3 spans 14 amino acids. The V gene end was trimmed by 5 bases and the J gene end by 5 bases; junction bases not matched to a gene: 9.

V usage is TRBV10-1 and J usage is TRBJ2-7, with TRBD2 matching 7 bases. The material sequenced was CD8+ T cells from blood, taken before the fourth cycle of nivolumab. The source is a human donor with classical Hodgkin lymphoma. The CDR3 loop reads CASSSELALDEQYF. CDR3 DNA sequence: TGCGCCAGCAGTTCGGAACTAGCGTTAGACGAGCAGTACTTC.